Listed here is a single T cell receptor (beta chain). The antigen is unknown. Germline V CDR1 and CDR2: DFQATT, SNEGSKA (reference sequence). V dropped 0 bases and J dropped 1 base, with 10 bases sitting between them. The CDR3 totals 14 residues. Next came a second PCR, run for about 7 to 12 cycles, which used a sample-barcoded 5' primer along with a J-beta primer mix. TCRdb independently ran MiXCR on the 5' RACE reads; one entry per CDR3 protein. The table records about 1.6 million distinct CDR3 sequences, roughly a third of them present only once. The data stem from a study of blood T cells in healthy people across ages. Study findings and constraints: Per million T cells, TCR beta diversity dropped roughly linearly as age increased. The diversity estimates, figures obtained from one million T cells, were considered underestimates.

Sequenced: blood. This chain connects TRBV20-1 to TRBJ2-7; possibly TRBD2 for D (5 bases). This receptor was identified in a woman aged 25 to 45 in good health. The CDR3 sequence is CSARDPRGSYEQYF. CDR3 nucleotide sequence: TGCAGTGCTAGAGACCCAAGAGGGTCCTACGAGCAGTACTTC.